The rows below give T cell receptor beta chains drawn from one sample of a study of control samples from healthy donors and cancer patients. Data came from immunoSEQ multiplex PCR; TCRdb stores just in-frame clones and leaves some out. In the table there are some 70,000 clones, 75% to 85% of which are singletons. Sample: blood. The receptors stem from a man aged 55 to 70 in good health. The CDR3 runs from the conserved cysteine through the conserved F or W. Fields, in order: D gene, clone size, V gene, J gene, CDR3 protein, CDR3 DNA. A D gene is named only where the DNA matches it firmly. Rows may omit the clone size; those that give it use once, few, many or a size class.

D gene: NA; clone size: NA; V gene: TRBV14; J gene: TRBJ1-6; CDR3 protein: CASSQIRDNSPLHF; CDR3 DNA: TGTGCCAGCAGCCAAATTCGGGACAATTCACCCCTCCACTTT
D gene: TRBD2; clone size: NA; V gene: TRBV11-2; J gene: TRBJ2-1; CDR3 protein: CASSLYLAGDNEQFF; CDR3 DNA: TGTGCCAGCAGCTTGTATCTAGCGGGAGATAATGAGCAGTTCTTC
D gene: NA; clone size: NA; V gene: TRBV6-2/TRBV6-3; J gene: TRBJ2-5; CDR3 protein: CASSYSGPKETQYF; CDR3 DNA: TGTGCCAGCAGTTACTCGGGCCCTAAAGAGACCCAGTACTTC
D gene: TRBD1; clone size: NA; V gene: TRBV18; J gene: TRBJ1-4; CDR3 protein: CASSPNDRGNEKLFF; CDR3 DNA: TGTGCCAGCTCACCAAATGACAGGGGTAATGAAAAACTGTTTTTT
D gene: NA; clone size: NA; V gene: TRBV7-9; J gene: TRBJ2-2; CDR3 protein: CASSLVANTGELFF; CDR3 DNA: TGTGCCAGCAGCTTAGTTGCGAACACCGGGGAGCTGTTTTTT
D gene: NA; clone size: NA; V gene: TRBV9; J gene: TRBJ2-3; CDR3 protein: CASSDSPGRRTDTQYF; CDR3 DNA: TGTGCCAGCAGCGACTCCCCCGGACGACGCACAGATACGCAGTATTTT
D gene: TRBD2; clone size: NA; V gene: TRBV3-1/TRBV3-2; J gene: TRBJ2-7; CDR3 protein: CASSQGLAAGREQYF; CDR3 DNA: TGTGCCAGCAGCCAAGGACTAGCGGCTGGGAGGGAGCAGTACTTC
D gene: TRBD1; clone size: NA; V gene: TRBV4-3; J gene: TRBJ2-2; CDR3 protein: CATWTGVWTGELFF; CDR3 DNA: TGCGCCACCTGGACAGGGGTGTGGACCGGGGAGCTGTTTTTT
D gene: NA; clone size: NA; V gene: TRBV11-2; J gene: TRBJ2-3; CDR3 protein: CASSPQSGVSTDTQYF; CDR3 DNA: TGTGCCAGCAGCCCCCAGTCTGGGGTTAGCACAGATACGCAGTATTTT
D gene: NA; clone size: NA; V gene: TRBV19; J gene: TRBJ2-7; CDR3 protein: CASSIDGAYEQYF; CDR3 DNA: TGTGCCAGTAGTATAGATGGGGCGTACGAGCAGTACTTC
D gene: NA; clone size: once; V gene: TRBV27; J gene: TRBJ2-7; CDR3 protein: CASSKKGLGLAETYEQYF; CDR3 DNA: TGTGCCAGCAGTAAAAAGGGCCTTGGGCTAGCTGAGACCTACGAGCAGTACTTC
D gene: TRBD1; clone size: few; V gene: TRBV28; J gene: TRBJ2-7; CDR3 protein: CASSYGTGDSYEQYF; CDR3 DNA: TGTGCCAGCAGTTATGGGACAGGGGACTCCTACGAGCAGTACTTC
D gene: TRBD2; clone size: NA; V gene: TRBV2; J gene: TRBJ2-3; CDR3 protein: CASSNPGLALSGDTQYF; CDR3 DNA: TGTGCCAGCAGTAATCCGGGACTAGCGCTATCGGGAGATACGCAGTATTTT
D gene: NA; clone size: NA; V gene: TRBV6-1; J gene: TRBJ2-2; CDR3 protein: CASSERWRYNTGELFF; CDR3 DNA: TGTGCCAGCAGTGAAAGGTGGAGGTACAACACCGGGGAGCTGTTTTTT
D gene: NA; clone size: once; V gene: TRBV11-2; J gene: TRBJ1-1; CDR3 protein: CASSIRRPEAFF; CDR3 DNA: TGTGCCAGCAGCATCCGGCGGCCTGAAGCTTTCTTT
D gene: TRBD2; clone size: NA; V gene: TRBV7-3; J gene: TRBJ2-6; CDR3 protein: CASSLSSGVSGANVLTF; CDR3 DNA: TGTGCCAGCAGCTTATCCAGCGGGGTCTCTGGGGCCAACGTCCTGACTTTC
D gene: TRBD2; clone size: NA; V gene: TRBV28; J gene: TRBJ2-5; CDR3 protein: CASSIAGSQETQYF; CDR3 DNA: TGTGCCAGCAGTATAGCGGGAAGCCAAGAGACCCAGTACTTC
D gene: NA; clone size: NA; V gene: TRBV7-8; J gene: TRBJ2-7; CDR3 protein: CASSPGTSYEQYF; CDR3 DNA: TGTGCCAGCAGCCCAGGGACATCCTACGAGCAGTACTTC
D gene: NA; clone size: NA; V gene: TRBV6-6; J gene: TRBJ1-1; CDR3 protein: CASTPTGGNTEAFF; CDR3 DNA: TGTGCCAGCACCCCTACGGGCGGGAACACTGAAGCTTTCTTT
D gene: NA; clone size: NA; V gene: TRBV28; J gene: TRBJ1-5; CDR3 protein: CASSSPGTNQPQHF; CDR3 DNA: TGTGCCAGCAGTTCCCCAGGGACCAATCAGCCCCAGCATTTT
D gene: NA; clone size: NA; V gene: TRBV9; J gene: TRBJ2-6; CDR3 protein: CASSVVDSGANVLTF; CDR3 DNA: TGTGCCAGCAGCGTAGTGGATTCTGGGGCCAACGTCCTGACTTTC
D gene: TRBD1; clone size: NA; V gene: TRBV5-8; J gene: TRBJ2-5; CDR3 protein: CASSLARGIRETQYF; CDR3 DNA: TGTGCCAGCAGCTTAGCCAGGGGGATTAGGGAGACCCAGTACTTC
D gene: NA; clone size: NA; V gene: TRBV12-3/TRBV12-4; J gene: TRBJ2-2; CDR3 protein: CASSLNTGELFF; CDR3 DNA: TGTGCCAGCAGTCTAAACACCGGGGAGCTGTTTTTT
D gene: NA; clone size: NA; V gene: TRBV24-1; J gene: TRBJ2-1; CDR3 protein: CATSDFQHSSYNEQFF; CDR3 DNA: TGTGCCACCAGTGATTTCCAACATAGCTCCTACAATGAGCAGTTCTTC
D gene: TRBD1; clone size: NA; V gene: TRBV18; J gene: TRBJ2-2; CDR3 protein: CASSRTGANTGELFF; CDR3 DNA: TGTGCCAGCTCACGGACAGGGGCGAACACCGGGGAGCTGTTTTTT
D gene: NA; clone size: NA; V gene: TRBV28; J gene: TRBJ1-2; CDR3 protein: CASSPGFSYGYTF; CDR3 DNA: TGTGCCAGCAGTCCAGGGTTCAGCTATGGCTACACCTTC
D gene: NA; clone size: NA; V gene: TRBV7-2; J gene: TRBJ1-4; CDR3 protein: CASSFGTGKKLFF; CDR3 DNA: TGTGCCAGCAGCTTTGGGACGGGGAAAAAACTGTTTTTT
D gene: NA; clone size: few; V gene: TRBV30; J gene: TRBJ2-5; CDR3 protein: CAWSVGGSQETQYF; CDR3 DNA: TGTGCCTGGAGTGTAGGGGGGTCCCAAGAGACCCAGTACTTC
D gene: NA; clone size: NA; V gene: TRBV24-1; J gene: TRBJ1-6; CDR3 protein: CATSVSTGRVSPLHF; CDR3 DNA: TGTGCCACCAGTGTTTCAACAGGGCGGGTTTCACCCCTCCACTTT
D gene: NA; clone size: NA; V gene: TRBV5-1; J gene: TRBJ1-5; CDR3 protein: CASSLSGLSDQPQHF; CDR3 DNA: TGCGCCAGCAGCTTGAGCGGTTTGTCTGATCAGCCCCAGCATTTT
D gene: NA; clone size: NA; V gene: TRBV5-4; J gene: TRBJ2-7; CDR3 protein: CASSLVSQGAYEQYF; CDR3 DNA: TGTGCCAGCAGCTTGGTGTCCCAGGGCGCCTACGAGCAGTACTTC
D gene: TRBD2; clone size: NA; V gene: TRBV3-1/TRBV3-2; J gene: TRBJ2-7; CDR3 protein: CASSQREGAYEQYF; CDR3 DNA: TGTGCCAGCAGCCAGCGGGAGGGCGCCTACGAGCAGTACTTC
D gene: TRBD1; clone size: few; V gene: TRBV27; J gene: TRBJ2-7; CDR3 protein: CASSQGQGSKQYF; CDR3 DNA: TGTGCCAGCAGTCAAGGACAGGGTTCGAAGCAGTACTTC
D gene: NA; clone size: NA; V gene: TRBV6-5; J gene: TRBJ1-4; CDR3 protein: CASRETFGKLFF; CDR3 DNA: TGTGCCAGCAGGGAGACATTCGGAAAACTGTTTTTT
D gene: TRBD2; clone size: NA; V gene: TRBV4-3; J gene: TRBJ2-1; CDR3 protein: CASSQDLKGLAGVNEQFF; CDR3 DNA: TGCGCCAGCAGCCAAGATCTTAAGGGACTAGCGGGAGTCAATGAGCAGTTCTTC
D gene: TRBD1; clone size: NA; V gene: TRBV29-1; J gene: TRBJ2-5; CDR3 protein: CSVEEGGLEETQYF; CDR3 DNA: TGCAGCGTTGAAGAAGGGGGCCTGGAAGAGACCCAGTACTTC
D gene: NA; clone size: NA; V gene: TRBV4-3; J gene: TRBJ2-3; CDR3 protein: CASSQDLGGATDTQYF; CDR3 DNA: TGCGCCAGCAGCCAAGATCTGGGGGGGGCAACAGATACGCAGTATTTT
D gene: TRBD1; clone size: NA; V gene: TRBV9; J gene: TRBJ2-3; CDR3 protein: CASSVAQGLGDTQYF; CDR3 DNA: TGTGCCAGCAGCGTAGCACAGGGGCTGGGAGATACGCAGTATTTT
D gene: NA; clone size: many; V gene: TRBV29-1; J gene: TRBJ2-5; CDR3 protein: CSVEGAAKETQYF; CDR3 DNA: TGCAGCGTTGAAGGGGCAGCTAAAGAGACCCAGTACTTC
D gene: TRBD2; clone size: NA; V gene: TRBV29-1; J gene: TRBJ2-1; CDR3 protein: CSGTVAGGGNEQFF; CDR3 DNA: TGCAGCGGAACAGTAGCGGGAGGAGGGAATGAGCAGTTCTTC
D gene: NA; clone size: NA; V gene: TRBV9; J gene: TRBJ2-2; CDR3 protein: CASSGGLSNTGELFF; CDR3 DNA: TGTGCCAGCAGTGGGGGACTTTCCAACACCGGGGAGCTGTTTTTT
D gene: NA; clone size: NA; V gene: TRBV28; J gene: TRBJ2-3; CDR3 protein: CASSSGGITDTQYF; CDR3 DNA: TGTGCCAGCAGTTCTGGGGGGATCACAGATACGCAGTATTTT
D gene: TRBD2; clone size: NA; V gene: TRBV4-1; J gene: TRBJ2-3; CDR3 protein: CASSHRSTSGIFSEPDTQYF; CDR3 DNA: TGCGCCAGCAGCCACAGGTCGACTAGCGGGATTTTTTCCGAACCCGATACGCAGTATTTT
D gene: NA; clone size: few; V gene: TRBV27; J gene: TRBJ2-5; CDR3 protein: CASSLRSRSTGTQETQYF; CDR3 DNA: TGTGCCAGCAGTTTAAGGAGCAGGTCTACGGGAACTCAAGAGACCCAGTACTTC
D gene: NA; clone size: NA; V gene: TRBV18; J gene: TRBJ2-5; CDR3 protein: CASSPPSQGRETQYF; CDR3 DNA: TGTGCCAGCTCACCACCATCGCAGGGACGGGAGACCCAGTACTTC
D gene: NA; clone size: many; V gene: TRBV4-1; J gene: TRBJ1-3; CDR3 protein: CASSQDDTVKGNTIYF; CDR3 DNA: TGCGCCAGCAGCCAAGACGACACAGTCAAGGGAAACACCATATATTTT
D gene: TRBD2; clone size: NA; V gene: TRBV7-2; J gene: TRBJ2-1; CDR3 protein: CASSLTSGSYEQFF; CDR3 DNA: TGTGCCAGCAGCTTGACTAGCGGGAGCTATGAGCAGTTCTTC
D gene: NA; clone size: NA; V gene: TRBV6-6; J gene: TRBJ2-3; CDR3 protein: CASAASAYTDTQYF; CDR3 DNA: TGTGCCAGCGCGGCTAGCGCTTACACAGATACGCAGTATTTT
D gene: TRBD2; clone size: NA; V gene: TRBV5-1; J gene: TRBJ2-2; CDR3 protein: CASRGLAGGANTGELFF; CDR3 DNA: TGCGCCAGCAGAGGACTAGCGGGAGGGGCGAACACCGGGGAGCTGTTTTTT
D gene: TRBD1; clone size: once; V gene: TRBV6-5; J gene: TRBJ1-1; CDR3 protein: CASGTVLNTEAFF; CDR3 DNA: TGTGCCTCCGGGACAGTCCTGAACACTGAAGCTTTCTTT
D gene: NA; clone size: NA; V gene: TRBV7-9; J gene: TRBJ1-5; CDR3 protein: CASSLGGGSNQPQHF; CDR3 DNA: TGTGCCAGCAGCTTAGGCGGGGGATCCAATCAGCCCCAGCATTTT
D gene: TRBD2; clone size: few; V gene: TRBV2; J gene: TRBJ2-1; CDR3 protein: CASSHSGRASSDEQFF; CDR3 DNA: TGTGCCAGCAGTCATAGCGGGAGGGCCTCGTCGGATGAGCAGTTCTTC
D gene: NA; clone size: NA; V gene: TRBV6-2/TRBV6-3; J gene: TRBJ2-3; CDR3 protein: CASSYSTPSLLTDTQYF; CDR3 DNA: TGTGCCAGCAGTTACTCGACCCCTAGCCTACTCACAGATACGCAGTATTTT
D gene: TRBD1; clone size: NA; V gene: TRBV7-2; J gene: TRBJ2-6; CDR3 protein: CASRRMGTGSSGANVLTF; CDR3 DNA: TGTGCCAGCAGGCGGATGGGGACAGGCAGCTCTGGGGCCAACGTCCTGACTTTC